This TCR beta chain appears in the sequencing data of a study of radiotherapy plus CTLA-4 blockade in lung cancer. Study at large: Objective response was observed in about 19% of patients, and disease control in just over 30%.

This clone was picked up one time. The CDR3 is 13 amino acids. CDR1 and CDR2 from the germline V gene are SGHVS and FQNEAQ. The V gene lost 5 bases and the J gene lost 3 bases, with 8 bases spanning the gap. Libraries were prepared by immunoSEQ multiplex PCR; TCRdb keeps only in-frame clonotypes and omits some of them. This sample yields tens of thousands of clones, of which roughly 87% are seen a single time; 0.75% to 0.85% belongs to the top ten. The sequenced sample was peripheral blood, obtained from a patient treated with radiotherapy plus ipilimumab. The rearrangement uses TRBV7-8 and TRBJ1-5; weak D call: TRBD1 (5 bases). This clonotype was sampled from a human donor with non-small cell lung cancer who had stable disease on radiotherapy plus ipilimumab. The CDR3 is CASSKTDNQPQHF. Written as DNA, the CDR3 is TGTGCCAGCAGCAAGACAGACAATCAGCCCCAGCATTTT.